This T cell receptor (beta chain) was identified in a study of cytomegalovirus exposure and HLA in healthy donors (TCRdb year 2017). With respect to the entire study: In an earlier analysis of some 610 of the donors, approximately 300 Gb of sequence data and 90 million to 130 million unique TCR beta sequences from roughly 180 million T cells were reported. The study used immunosequencing to profile the T cell repertoires of approximately 650 subjects and linked those repertoires to cytomegalovirus serostatus. All discovery cohort repertoires had been generated using a single sequencing platform. A later genetic analysis used genome-wide SNP genotypes for about 60% of the roughly 700 donors, treating that subset as a discovery cohort. Several DR-DQ haplotypes were treated as single units for association and clustering because of strong linkage in the cohort. The number of donors typed differed by locus, with roughly 620-630 for A, B, C, DRB1 and DQB1, roughly 520 for DQA1, over 600 for DPA1, and some 450 for DPB1. The later analysis used no new phenotypic data to find candidate immune exposures, relying instead on TCR beta sequences and their occurrence across donors. An early release that covered about 600 HLA-typed donors contained around 300 gigabases of sequencing data and 65 million to 100 million unique TCR sequences. In an earlier analysis of 500 to 650 of the donors, high-throughput TCR beta sequencing was used to judge whether each TCR beta V gene segment behaved as functional or pseudogenic. Among the roughly 400 genotyped donors, under 90% belonged to the genetic ancestry cluster associated with self-reported Caucasian donors. HLA typing included class I and class II loci at four-digit resolution. Besides the first cohort of 666 subjects, a separate validation cohort made up of 120 different subjects was used. A later analysis re-examined previously published TCR beta repertoires from just over 650 donors and added high-resolution HLA genotyping to investigate patterns of TCR occurrence. The study combined high-throughput TCR immunosequencing, statistical association of individual TCRs with disease status, and machine learning to predict cytomegalovirus infection status. Among under 450 genotyped donors of the cohort, an average of 235,054 unique TCR beta nucleotide sequences were sequenced per donor, about a sixth of them non-productive. Donor age, sex, ethnicity and CMV serostatus were collected together with the repertoire data. The study was designed to test whether signatures of past pathogen exposure could be identified by cataloging public T cell receptors. Study-level results and caveats: Cytomegalovirus status was reported to be diagnosed by the classifier with high specificity and sensitivity in both the original and validation cohorts. When HLA alleles, especially DR and DQ, strongly co-occurred, attributing TCR associations to individual alleles was difficult. Because some donors lacked HLA typing at each locus, the association tests relied only on the typed subset. A later analysis found that most CMV-associated TCR beta chains appeared HLA-restricted, with HLA associations seemingly driven largely by CMV exposure. Some IMGT-functional V segments, including TRBV6-2 and TRBV6-3, could not be told apart with the 87-base-pair reads, so those segments were excluded. A further reported finding was that TCR beta sequences accurately predicted the HLA-A and HLA-B alleles for most subjects in the first cohort. Three of the identified cytomegalovirus-associated TCR beta chains were confirmed in vitro to be specific for cytomegalovirus antigens. Correlated functional status among segregating V segments might be attributable to linkage disequilibrium, but an unknown experimental factor could not be ruled out. A later analysis reported that several top co-occurrence clusters appeared linked to parvovirus B19, influenza, CMV and Epstein-Barr virus. An earlier analysis of some 560 of the donors showed that most TCR beta V segments appeared in productive rearrangements either about 90% or about 30% of the time, which broadly matched IMGT annotations. The sequencing pipeline was judged likely to have produced a cluster of highly shared sequence variants as a technical artifact. Sequencing depth was assumed to be roughly uniform across donors in the presence/absence analyses, though that assumption may not hold. The only immune exposure information available for the cohort was CMV serostatus. In the study, around 150 TCR beta chains were listed as associated with cytomegalovirus. An association between a missense DCLRE1C variant and V-gene and J-gene trimming of TCR beta chains was found in a later genetic analysis and replicated in an independent cohort. Most TCR sequences were observed very rarely across donors, whereas some public TCRs were present in many individuals. Specific HLA alleles were associated with more than 15,000 TCR beta sequences at a false discovery rate of 0.05 in a later analysis. In a later analysis, the rate of TCR association differed among HLA loci, with DRB1 alleles having the most associated TCRs and HLA-C alleles having the fewest. In this cohort, only TCR beta chains were sequenced, and detectable features were limited by the absence of alpha or paired-chain data. Because counts were too low, roughly 18 rarely observed V segments, including chromosome 9 orphons, were left out of the earlier analysis of approximately 580 of the donors. According to a later genetic analysis, donors in an Asian-associated ancestry cluster had fewer N-insertions in productive TCRs than the approximately 670-donor mean. The authors suggested that the approach could potentially be extended to other disease states and immunological phenotypes. In a later analysis, HLA-associated TCR beta chains showed more clonal expansion and lower generation probabilities than non-associated chains that were equally common.

With regard to this clone: There is no known antigen for this receptor. Base qualities are not at hand, and no much larger clone is one base apart.

The cohort comprised around 700 healthy bone marrow donors. All cohort members were sampled while nominally healthy, although unrecorded immune exposures were likely present. The donor was CMV seropositive and belonged to the group of about 290 seropositive cohort members. A peripheral blood sample was provided by each donor, and peripheral blood mononuclear cells were used for TCR beta sequencing. The Qiagen DNeasy Blood Extraction Kit was used to extract genomic DNA from the blood cell samples. Library preparation used the immunoSEQ multiplex PCR assay. A mixture of 60 forward primers for TCR Vbeta segments and 13 reverse primers for TCR Jbeta segments was used in the multiplex PCR. Amplification of the CDR3 region of rearranged TCR beta genes was performed with a multiplex PCR assay on genomic DNA. On the Illumina HiSeq System, the amplified TCR beta libraries were sequenced as 87-base-pair reads. The original methods were these. Across the 700 or so repertoires, a later analysis counted approximately 75 million unique TCR beta chains, approximately 12 million of which were shared by at least two donors. A nearest-neighbor algorithm error-corrected the raw reads and collapsed the reads into unique sequences, merging closely related sequences to remove PCR and sequencing errors. Alignment of CDR3 sequences to IMGT reference sequences was used to assign V, D and J gene segments. For a sequence to be retained, a match of at least six nucleotides to both a V gene segment and a J gene segment was required. Rearrangements were classified as productive when the CDR3 lacked stop codons and remained in frame with V and J, and all other rearrangements were classified as non-productive. CDR3 was defined by IMGT convention, running from the second conserved V-encoded cysteine to the conserved J-encoded phenylalanine. The earlier analysis of fewer than 750 of the donors excluded sequences that lacked an unambiguous match to a single V gene segment. An earlier analysis of fewer than 650 of the donors classified V segments as functional when productive rearrangements were above 56.7% and as segregating when the standard deviation between donors was above 5%. A statistical classification framework was built to diagnose cytomegalovirus status from the catalog of TCR beta chain sequences. In a later analysis, TCR nucleotide sequences were compared against IMGT/GENE-DB human TR gene sequences so that V and J genes could be assigned. A later analysis assigned CDR3 sequences and most-parsimonious VDJ recombination scenarios with the TCRdist pipeline. In a later analysis, each TCR beta chain was defined by its CDR3 amino acid sequence together with its V-gene family, and reads lacking a unique V-gene family were excluded. In a later analysis, 450 to 600 highly shared, low-generation-probability nucleotide sequences were removed to address suspected cross-contamination and a sequencing artifact. For each public chain, a later analysis derived a clonal expansion index from normalized ranks of inferred template counts within each repertoire. In a later analysis, generation probabilities were computed using a VDJ recombination model fitted to out-of-frame rearrangements, and the results were checked against IGoR. A later analysis scored TCR-TCR, TCR-HLA and TCR-CMV co-occurrence with hypergeometric tests, applying a repertoire-size bias correction to TCR pairs. False discovery rates were estimated in a later analysis by permuting HLA or CMV assignments 20 times. In a later analysis, co-occurring TCRs were grouped using DBSCAN, with TCRdist sequence similarity added in when clustering inside HLA-allele-positive subsets. For co-occurrence clustering, repertoires with fewer than 30,000 or more than 120,000 public chains were excluded, along with 5 or 6 repertoires with anomalous nucleotide sharing. TCRdb took over this immuneACCESS table, retaining in-frame rearrangements with V and J assigned. Such tables are incomplete; in checked studies, under half of the missing clones stem from an unresolved V gene, and the remainder is unexplained. V and J calls plus clone size are reproduced from that table; the DNA served to infer D and trimming. The sample yields about 200,000 clones; roughly 85% were counted once. The ten largest clones take up around 4.8% of the sample.

The CDR3 spans 14 residues, from the cysteine through the phenylalanine. CDR3 DNA only is kept here, 42 bases in frame from base 1. Taken from the germline V gene, the CDR1 and CDR2 loops are SGHTA and FQGNSA. V was cut back by 5 bases and J by 3 bases, leaving a gap of 11 bases between them. In this chain, TRBV7-2 is recombined with TRBJ1-5; D gene: possibly TRBD1, on 6 matching bases. This sequence was found in a woman in her 30s in good health and CMV-seropositive. The source material was PBMCs. The CDR3 is CASSRQENNQPQHF. The nucleotide sequence is TGTGCCAGCAGCCGACAGGAGAACAATCAGCCCCAGCATTTT.